This T cell receptor (beta chain) derives from a study of identifying expanded T cells in peripheral blood. Study-wide points: Roughly two-week clone count variance significantly increased as total template count grew. Technical replicates showed 0.9 to 1.5 changed clones; approximately two weeks 15 to 20; four weeks 19.

The length of the CDR3 is 12 residues. V was clipped by 4 bases and J by 3 bases, with 9 bases between them. Per the germline V gene, CDR1 is GTSNPN and CDR2 is SVGIG (reference sequence). This clone was counted between two and nine times. Its specificity is not known. No infections or other immune events were documented during collection. TCRdb keeps only in-frame clones here, not all; method: immunoSEQ multiplex PCR. The sample holds around 120,000 clones, more than 75% seen once. The receptor was isolated from a person aged 18 to 75 in good health. The chain is built from TRBV30 and TRBJ1-1; D is perhaps TRBD1 (6 bases). The sample was blood. CDR3 sequence (DNA): TGTGCCTGGACTAGGGGGTACACTGAAGCTTTCTTT. It translates to CAWTRGYTEAFF.